The subject of this entry is one T cell receptor beta chain. The antigen is unknown. This sample stems from a study of cytomegalovirus exposure and HLA in healthy donors. Study at large: The same platform as the 500 to 700 first-cohort repertoires was used for the roughly 130 validation repertoires, a later analysis reported. Study results and caveats: A few of the chains that were CMV-associated were confirmed in vitro to be specific for CMV antigens. Cytomegalovirus association was listed for 170 or so TCR beta chains. Cytomegalovirus status, reportedly, was diagnosed with high specificity and sensitivity by the classifier.

Germline V gene sequence: CDR1 GTSNPN, CDR2 SVGIG (reference sequence). V shed 3 bases and J shed 4 bases, with 12 bases lying between them. The CDR3 spans 13 residues. Generated by immunoSEQ multiplex PCR, the TCRdb table keeps only in-frame clones and is missing some. The sample yields more than 95,000 clones, about 88% seen once. The receptor was isolated from a woman younger than 30 in good health and CMV-seropositive. The chain has TRBV30 and TRBJ1-1, with D perhaps TRBD1 (6 bases). Sequencing was performed on PBMCs. CDR3 sequence (DNA): TGTGCCTGGAGGAGGGGGTCGGGCACTGAAGCTTTCTTT. It encodes CAWRRGSGTEAFF.